The rows below give T cell receptor beta chains drawn from one sample of a study of CD8 T cells in ankylosing spondylitis. Using its own MiXCR run on the 5' RACE reads, TCRdb lists one record per CDR3 protein. The table has roughly 350,000 distinct CDR3 sequences, roughly 8% seen once. Material: blood, either unsorted or a sorted T cell fraction (not recorded which). The receptor source for this set is a male donor with ankylosing spondylitis. The CDR3 runs from the conserved cysteine through the conserved F or W. The D gene is left open where the match is weak. Clone size is shown for a subset of rows, as once, few, many or a class of expanded clone.

D: -
size: few
V: TRBV7-3
J: TRBJ1-1
DNA: TGTGCCAGCAGCGCCCAACCGAGGGGTGAAGCTTTCTTT
CDR3: CASSAQPRGEAFF

D: TRBD2
size: -
V: TRBV6-2/TRBV6-3
J: TRBJ2-7
DNA: TGTGCCAGCAGGACCGGGACTAGCCGATCCTACGAGCAGTACTTC
CDR3: CASRTGTSRSYEQYF

D: -
size: many
V: TRBV12-3/TRBV12-4
J: TRBJ2-7
DNA: TGTGCCAGCAGTCCCTCGGGCTACGAGCAGTACTTC
CDR3: CASSPSGYEQYF

D: -
size: -
V: TRBV29-1
J: TRBJ1-2
DNA: TGCAGCGCCCGGACACAGCGGATAAGCTATGGCTACACCTTC
CDR3: CSARTQRISYGYTF

D: TRBD2
size: many
V: TRBV7-8
J: TRBJ2-1
DNA: TGTGCCAGCAGCCCTGAAAAACTGACTAGCGGGAGCGGGAATGAGCAGTTCTTC
CDR3: CASSPEKLTSGSGNEQFF

D: TRBD2
size: few
V: TRBV6-2/TRBV6-3
J: TRBJ2-7
DNA: TGTGCCAGCAGATCCTCTAGCGGGAGGTACGAGCAGTACTTC
CDR3: CASRSSSGRYEQYF

D: TRBD1
size: -
V: TRBV29-1
J: TRBJ2-2
DNA: TGCAGCGTTCCGGGACAGGGGAACACCGGGGAGCTGTTTTTT
CDR3: CSVPGQGNTGELFF

D: TRBD1
size: many
V: TRBV5-1
J: TRBJ2-2
DNA: TGCGCCAGCAGCTGGACGGGACAGAGGGAGCTGTTTTTT
CDR3: CASSWTGQRELFF

D: TRBD2
size: -
V: TRBV29-1
J: TRBJ2-7
DNA: TGCAGCGTTGAAGATCCGAGCCCGCTAGCGGGAGGGCCTTACGAGCAGTACTTC
CDR3: CSVEDPSPLAGGPYEQYF

D: -
size: -
V: TRBV7-9
J: TRBJ1-3
DNA: TGTGCCAGCAGCTTAGATGCTCCCTCTGGAAACACCATATATTTT
CDR3: CASSLDAPSGNTIYF

D: -
size: few
V: TRBV7-9
J: TRBJ2-1
DNA: TGTGCCAGCAGTATTTGGGGGAGCTCCTACAATGAGCAGTTCTTC
CDR3: CASSIWGSSYNEQFF

D: TRBD1
size: few
V: TRBV4-3
J: TRBJ2-5
DNA: TGCGCCAGCAGCCGGGACAGGGGGCCGGAGACCCAGTACTTC
CDR3: CASSRDRGPETQYF

D: -
size: few
V: TRBV7-2
J: TRBJ2-5
DNA: TGTGCCAGCAGCCTCGACAGCCACCGGTTAGAGACCCAGTACTTC
CDR3: CASSLDSHRLETQYF

D: TRBD1
size: -
V: TRBV4-3
J: TRBJ2-3
DNA: TGCGCCAGCAGCCACGCGGACAGGGGGGGATCAGATACGCAGTATTTT
CDR3: CASSHADRGGSDTQYF

D: -
size: -
V: TRBV9
J: TRBJ1-1
DNA: TGTGCCAGCAGCGAGGGTAGACAGACCATGAACACTGAAGCTTTCTTT
CDR3: CASSEGRQTMNTEAFF

D: TRBD1
size: few
V: TRBV10-3
J: TRBJ1-3
DNA: TGTGCCATCAGTGAGGGGACAGATATCTCCTCTGGAAACACCATATATTTT
CDR3: CAISEGTDISSGNTIYF

D: TRBD1
size: -
V: TRBV10-3
J: TRBJ2-7
DNA: TGTGCCATCAGGGCAGACAGGGGCCACGAGCAGTACTTC
CDR3: CAIRADRGHEQYF

D: -
size: few
V: TRBV5-1
J: TRBJ2-3
DNA: TGCGCCAGCAGCCATCCTCCCAGGGAGTTGTCAGATACGCAGTATTTT
CDR3: CASSHPPRELSDTQYF

D: TRBD2
size: many
V: TRBV10-3
J: TRBJ2-1
DNA: TGTGCCATCAGCGAGGGACTAGCGGGTAGGAATGAGCAGTTCTTC
CDR3: CAISEGLAGRNEQFF

D: TRBD1
size: -
V: TRBV6-5
J: TRBJ2-3
DNA: TGTGCCGTGACAGGGCCGGGGGATACGCAGTATTTT
CDR3: CAVTGPGDTQYF

D: -
size: many
V: TRBV27
J: TRBJ1-2
DNA: TGTGCCAGCAGTTTATTGGGGGAAGGAGGATATGGCTACACCTTC
CDR3: CASSLLGEGGYGYTF

D: -
size: -
V: TRBV5-1
J: TRBJ2-2
DNA: TGCGCCAGCAGGCCGGAAGGGCAGGGAGGCACCGGGGAGCTGTTTTTT
CDR3: CASRPEGQGGTGELFF

D: -
size: many
V: TRBV7-7
J: TRBJ2-1
DNA: TGTGCCAGCAGCTTAATGGCGGGCCCCTACAATGAGCAGTTCTTC
CDR3: CASSLMAGPYNEQFF

D: -
size: -
V: TRBV29-1
J: TRBJ2-7
DNA: TGCAGCGCCAGGCCTGCCGGGGGATCAGACGAGCAGTACTTC
CDR3: CSARPAGGSDEQYF

D: -
size: many
V: TRBV29-1
J: TRBJ2-1
DNA: TGCAGCGTTGAAGGCGGGGAAGTACAGTTCTTC
CDR3: CSVEGGEVQFF

D: -
size: many
V: TRBV27
J: TRBJ2-1
DNA: TGTGCCAGCAGTTTAGACGGGCGGCGGGGGCAGTTCTTC
CDR3: CASSLDGRRGQFF

D: TRBD1
size: -
V: TRBV27
J: TRBJ2-5
DNA: TGTGCCAGCAGTTCGGGACGGGACAGAAAAGAGACCCAGTACTTC
CDR3: CASSSGRDRKETQYF

D: TRBD1
size: many
V: TRBV7-9
J: TRBJ1-1
DNA: TGTGCCAGCAGCTCCAGGGGGCCCGGTGAAGCTTTCTTT
CDR3: CASSSRGPGEAFF

D: TRBD2
size: many
V: TRBV27
J: TRBJ2-2
DNA: TGTGCCAGCAGTAGACTAGCGGGAGCGAACACCGGGGAGCTGTTTTTT
CDR3: CASSRLAGANTGELFF

D: -
size: many
V: TRBV12-3/TRBV12-4
J: TRBJ1-5
DNA: TGTGCCAGCAGTTTCGGACTGAACAATCAGCCCCAGCATTTT
CDR3: CASSFGLNNQPQHF

D: TRBD1
size: -
V: TRBV7-9
J: TRBJ1-4
DNA: TGTGCCAGCAGCTTTCGGACAGGGGATGAAAAACTGTTTTTT
CDR3: CASSFRTGDEKLFF

D: -
size: many
V: TRBV12-3/TRBV12-4
J: TRBJ2-3
DNA: TGTGCCAGCAGTTTAGTGGGTGGCACAGATACGCAGTATTTT
CDR3: CASSLVGGTDTQYF

D: TRBD2
size: -
V: TRBV7-9
J: TRBJ2-1
DNA: TGTGCCAGCAGCTTATCGGGACTAGCGGGAGAGGGTGAGCAGTTCTTC
CDR3: CASSLSGLAGEGEQFF

D: TRBD2
size: few
V: TRBV10-3
J: TRBJ2-3
DNA: TGTGCCATCAGTGACCTTCGCGGGACTAGCGGGAGAGGTGGAGATACGCAGTATTTT
CDR3: CAISDLRGTSGRGGDTQYF

D: -
size: few
V: TRBV5-1
J: TRBJ2-7
DNA: TGCGCCAGCAGCCTTGGACAGAGCCTTTACCCCTACGAGCAGTACTTC
CDR3: CASSLGQSLYPYEQYF

D: -
size: few
V: TRBV20-1
J: TRBJ2-3
DNA: TGCAGTGCTAGAGTAGTGGGGCGGGGGACAGGACCCACAGATACGCAGTATTTT
CDR3: CSARVVGRGTGPTDTQYF

D: -
size: -
V: TRBV4-3
J: TRBJ1-2
DNA: TGCGCCAGCAGCCAAGATCCGGGGGGCACTTTCTATGGCTACACCTTC
CDR3: CASSQDPGGTFYGYTF

D: -
size: -
V: TRBV5-4
J: TRBJ2-3
DNA: TGTGCCAGCAGCAAAAACACAGATACGCAGTATTTT
CDR3: CASSKNTDTQYF

D: -
size: few
V: TRBV4-1
J: TRBJ2-3
DNA: TGCGCCAGCAGCCAAGCGCCTAGTGCCGGTAACACAGATACGCAGTATTTT
CDR3: CASSQAPSAGNTDTQYF

D: -
size: few
V: TRBV12-5
J: TRBJ2-3
DNA: TGTGCTAGTGGTTTTCTCCAGGAGAAGCCTAGCACAGATACGCAGTATTTT
CDR3: CASGFLQEKPSTDTQYF

D: TRBD2
size: many
V: TRBV7-8
J: TRBJ2-2
DNA: TGTGCCAGCAGCTTATGGTCGGGGAGCGGGATAACCACCGGGGAGCTGTTTTTT
CDR3: CASSLWSGSGITTGELFF

D: TRBD2
size: -
V: TRBV6-1
J: TRBJ2-2
DNA: TGTGCCAGCAGCCCCCCCCTAGCGGGAGGCCCTCCCGGGGAGCTGTTTTTT
CDR3: CASSPPLAGGPPGELFF

D: -
size: -
V: TRBV7-2
J: TRBJ2-7
DNA: TGTGCCAGCAGCTTATACGAGGGTTTAAGATACGAGCAGTACTTC
CDR3: CASSLYEGLRYEQYF

D: -
size: -
V: TRBV28
J: TRBJ1-2
DNA: TGTGCCACCACGGGCAGGTCGATCTATGGCTACACCTTC
CDR3: CATTGRSIYGYTF

D: -
size: -
V: TRBV7-2
J: TRBJ2-2
DNA: TGTGCCAGCAGCTTCTCAGGTTTTAGGGAGCTGTTTTTT
CDR3: CASSFSGFRELFF

D: -
size: -
V: TRBV27
J: TRBJ2-7
DNA: TGTGCCAGCAGTTTATCGACCTATTACGAGCAGTACTTC
CDR3: CASSLSTYYEQYF

D: -
size: -
V: TRBV4-1
J: TRBJ1-3
DNA: TGCGCCAGCAGCCAAGATGGAAACACCATATATTTT
CDR3: CASSQDGNTIYF

D: -
size: -
V: TRBV7-9
J: TRBJ1-6
DNA: TGTGCCAGCAGCTTACTCCCAGTGAATTCACCCCTCCACTTT
CDR3: CASSLLPVNSPLHF

D: -
size: few
V: TRBV7-9
J: TRBJ2-7
DNA: TGTGCCAGCAGCCCGGCCGAAAGATACGAGCAGTACTTC
CDR3: CASSPAERYEQYF

D: -
size: many
V: TRBV4-3
J: TRBJ1-1
DNA: TGCGCCAGCAGCCAAGTAGAGGGCGCGAACACTGAAGCTTTCTTT
CDR3: CASSQVEGANTEAFF

D: -
size: many
V: TRBV5-1
J: TRBJ1-1
DNA: TGCGCCAGCAGCACAACAAGGATTAACACTGAAGCTTTCTTT
CDR3: CASSTTRINTEAFF

D: TRBD2
size: many
V: TRBV7-9
J: TRBJ2-7
DNA: TGTGCCAGCAGCTTAGGACTAGCGGAGACCTACGAGCAGTACTTC
CDR3: CASSLGLAETYEQYF

D: -
size: -
V: TRBV3-1
J: TRBJ1-5
DNA: TGTGCCAGCAGCCTAGGGACCTCCCATAGCAATCAGCCCCAGCATTTT
CDR3: CASSLGTSHSNQPQHF

D: TRBD1
size: many
V: TRBV3-1
J: TRBJ1-4
DNA: TGTGCCAGCAGCGTATCGCGGGCTACGGGACAGGTCCTGAATGAAAAACTGTTTTTT
CDR3: CASSVSRATGQVLNEKLFF

D: -
size: few
V: TRBV20-1
J: TRBJ1-1
DNA: TGCAGTGCCTATCGGACGGTGGGGTCTGAAGCTTTCTTT
CDR3: CSAYRTVGSEAFF

D: -
size: -
V: TRBV9
J: TRBJ2-4
DNA: TGTGCCAGCAGCGTAGGTGTCAGGGAGTACATTCAGTACTTC
CDR3: CASSVGVREYIQYF

D: -
size: many
V: TRBV18
J: TRBJ2-1
DNA: TGTGCCAGCTCACCACTATACGAGCAGTTCTTC
CDR3: CASSPLYEQFF